This T cell receptor (beta chain) was observed in a study of blood T cell repertoires in COVID-19. In the study overall: From T cells, B-cell-depleted T cells, or PBMCs came the material, which was cDNA or gDNA.

In the original processing: Amplified reference gene primers provided the basis for estimating nucleated cell counts. Sequenced by immunoSEQ multiplex PCR; TCRdb stores in-frame clones only, minus some. The DNA was the basis for D and trimming; V, J and clone size are from that table. The sample has about 180,000 clones; approximately 85% are singletons. Trimming took 2 bases from V and 2 from J; bases not matched to a gene: 12. The CDR3 spans 19 residues. Per the germline V gene, CDR1 is SGHTA and CDR2 is FQGTGA. The clonotype was recovered from a man in his fifties or sixties with acute or convalescent COVID-19. What was sequenced was peripheral blood. The rearrangement uses TRBV7-3 and TRBJ2-1, with TRBD1 matching over 10 bases. The CDR3 protein is CASSLAGTGAVSPYNEQFF. CDR3 DNA: TGTGCCAGCAGCTTAGCCGGGACAGGGGCCGTTTCTCCCTACAATGAGCAGTTCTTC.